This T cell receptor beta chain derives from a study of blood T cell repertoires in COVID-19. Study-wide background: Samples representing acute and convalescent COVID-19 were sourced from the United States, Italy and Spain. T cells, B-cell-depleted T cells, or PBMCs supplied cDNA or gDNA.

In its sample, this clone was seen once. V shed 6 bases, J shed 5 bases, and the junction held 11 bases outside the gene matches. Per the germline V gene, CDR1 is MNHEY and CDR2 is SVGEGT. CDR3 length: 15 residues. Per the original data handling: Reference gene primers were amplified, and this amplification served to estimate nucleated cell counts. Produced via immunoSEQ multiplex PCR; TCRdb's table is partial and in-frame only. The V and J calls and clone size are taken from that table; D and trimming were inferred from the DNA. The top ten clones hold 1% of a sample with some 310,000 clones, 87% of them seen once.

Input material: peripheral blood. The V call is TRBV6-2 or TRBV6-3, the J call TRBJ1-1, with TRBD1 identical over 8 bases. The receptor was derived from a man aged 50-59 years with active or convalescent COVID-19. DNA for the CDR3: TGTGCCAGCAGCTTGACAGGGGCTGGGGGGACTGAAGCTTTCTTT. Translated, it gives CASSLTGAGGTEAFF.